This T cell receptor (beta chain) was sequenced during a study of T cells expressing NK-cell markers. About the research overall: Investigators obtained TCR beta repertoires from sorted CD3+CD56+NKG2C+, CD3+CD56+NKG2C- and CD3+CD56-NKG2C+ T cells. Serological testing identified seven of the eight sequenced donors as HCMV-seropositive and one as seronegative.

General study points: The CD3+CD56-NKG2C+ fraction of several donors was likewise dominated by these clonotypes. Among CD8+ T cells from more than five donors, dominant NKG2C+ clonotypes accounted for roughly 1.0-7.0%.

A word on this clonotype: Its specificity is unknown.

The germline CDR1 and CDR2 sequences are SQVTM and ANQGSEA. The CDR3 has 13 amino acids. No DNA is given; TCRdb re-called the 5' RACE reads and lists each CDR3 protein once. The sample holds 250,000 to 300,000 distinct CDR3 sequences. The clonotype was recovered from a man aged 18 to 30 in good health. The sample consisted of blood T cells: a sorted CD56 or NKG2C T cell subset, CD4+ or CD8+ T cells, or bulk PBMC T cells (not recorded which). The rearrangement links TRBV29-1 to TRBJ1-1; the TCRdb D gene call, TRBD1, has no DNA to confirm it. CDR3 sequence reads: CSVSTGWDTEAFF.